These T cell receptor beta chains were read from a single sample in a study of cytomegalovirus exposure and HLA in healthy donors. Sequenced by immunoSEQ multiplex PCR; TCRdb stores in-frame clones only, minus some. Counted here are about 160,000 clones, approximately 75% occurring once; the ten biggest clones make up approximately 2.3%. Sequencing used PBMCs. The receptors were sampled from a man aged 50-59 years in good health and CMV-seropositive. Each CDR3 is given with its conserved first and last residue. A D gene is named only where the DNA matches it firmly. The listing skips clone size in some rows; elsewhere it reads once, few, many or a size class.

>TRBJ2-6|.|TRBV27|.
CASSKQGSGANVLTF
TGTGCCAGCAGTAAACAGGGTTCTGGGGCCAACGTCCTGACTTTC
>TRBJ1-1|.|TRBV7-8|.
CASRLRSGMLNTEAFF
TGTGCCAGCAGGCTCAGGTCAGGAATGTTGAACACTGAAGCTTTCTTT
>TRBJ2-3|.|TRBV2|.
CASSEDQGNPTDTQYF
TGTGCCAGCAGTGAAGACCAGGGGAATCCCACAGATACGCAGTATTTT
>TRBJ2-7|TRBD1|TRBV6-5|.
CASRVGQAAYEQYF
TGTGCCAGCAGAGTGGGACAGGCGGCCTACGAGCAGTACTTC
>TRBJ2-3|.|TRBV6-6|.
CASTYRRGTGTDTQYF
TGTGCCAGCACCTACCGCAGGGGCACGGGCACAGATACGCAGTATTTT
>TRBJ1-5|.|TRBV6-5|once
CASSLGGQPNQPQHF
TGTGCCAGCAGCCTCGGAGGACAGCCAAATCAGCCCCAGCATTTT
>TRBJ1-1|.|TRBV2|.
CASSDGDTEAFF
TGTGCCAGCAGCGACGGAGACACTGAAGCTTTCTTT
>TRBJ2-3|.|TRBV9|.
CASSVNGESTDTQYF
TGTGCCAGCAGCGTAAACGGGGAAAGCACAGATACGCAGTATTTT
>TRBJ2-7|.|TRBV6-6|.
CASSTSSYEQYF
TGTGCCAGCAGTACAAGCTCCTACGAGCAGTACTTC
>TRBJ1-2|.|TRBV7-9|.
CASSLASTENYGYTF
TGTGCCAGCAGCTTAGCCTCGACGGAGAACTATGGCTACACCTTC
>TRBJ1-5|.|TRBV27|.
CASRSGGSGNQPQHF
TGTGCCAGCAGGTCGGGCGGGTCGGGCAATCAGCCCCAGCATTTT
>TRBJ1-1|.|TRBV12-2|.
CASRFPGGTAEAFF
TGTGCAAGTCGCTTCCCCGGAGGGACGGCTGAAGCTTTCTTT
>TRBJ2-7|.|TRBV27|.
CASSLYRGGDEQYF
TGTGCCAGCAGTTTATACAGGGGGGGAGACGAGCAGTACTTC
>TRBJ2-1|.|TRBV7-2|.
CASTLLVNEQFF
TGTGCCAGCACCCTACTAGTCAATGAGCAGTTCTTC
>TRBJ1-1|.|TRBV6-5|few
CASSSGRAEAFF
TGTGCCAGCAGTTCAGGGAGGGCTGAAGCTTTCTTT
>TRBJ2-3|.|TRBV7-7|.
CASSLATGFDTQYF
TGTGCCAGCAGCTTAGCGACGGGGTTTGATACGCAGTATTTT
>TRBJ2-1|TRBD2|TRBV5-4|.
CASSSGTSGSYNEQFF
TGTGCCAGCAGCTCTGGGACTAGCGGGAGCTACAATGAGCAGTTCTTC
>TRBJ1-2|.|TRBV7-2|.
CASSLARGDYGYTF
TGTGCCAGCAGCTTAGCCAGGGGAGACTATGGCTACACCTTC
>TRBJ1-2|TRBD1|TRBV6-6|.
CASQRSTGRNYGYTF
TGTGCCAGCCAACGATCGACAGGGAGAAACTATGGCTACACCTTC
>TRBJ2-2|.|TRBV6-5|.
CASSFPNTGELFF
TGTGCCAGCTCCTTCCCCAACACCGGGGAGCTGTTTTTT
>TRBJ2-7|.|TRBV7-8|.
CASSLSFSRAEQYF
TGTGCCAGCAGCTTAAGTTTCAGCAGGGCCGAGCAGTACTTC
>TRBJ1-4|.|TRBV25-1|few
CASSEVTAGEKLFF
TGTGCCAGCAGTGAGGTTACAGCCGGTGAAAAACTGTTTTTT
>TRBJ2-5|.|TRBV9|.
CASSVGGAVGETQYF
TGTGCCAGCAGCGTGGGGGGGGCGGTAGGGGAGACCCAGTACTTC
>TRBJ1-4|TRBD1|TRBV5-6|.
CASSAGQGTEKLFF
TGTGCCAGCAGCGCGGGACAGGGTACTGAAAAACTGTTTTTT
>TRBJ2-7|.|TRBV29-1|.
CSVDLAPTYEQYF
TGCAGCGTTGACCTAGCACCTACCTACGAGCAGTACTTC
>TRBJ2-1|.|TRBV6-1|.
CASSEADRTYNEQFF
TGTGCCAGCAGTGAAGCTGACAGGACTTACAATGAGCAGTTCTTC
>TRBJ2-7|TRBD1|TRBV2|once
CASSSGTGAYEQYF
TGTGCCAGCAGCTCCGGGACAGGGGCCTACGAGCAGTACTTC
>TRBJ2-2|.|TRBV19|.
CASSQQGNTGELFF
TGTGCCAGTAGTCAACAGGGGAACACCGGGGAGCTGTTTTTT
>TRBJ2-2|TRBD2|TRBV2|.
CASRRTSGGSGELFF
TGTGCCAGCCGTCGGACTAGCGGGGGTTCCGGGGAGCTGTTTTTT
>TRBJ1-3|TRBD1|TRBV27|.
CASSWGTGPQSGNTIYF
TGTGCCAGCAGTTGGGGGACAGGTCCTCAATCTGGAAACACCATATATTTT
>TRBJ2-1|TRBD2|TRBV5-1|once
CASSLVASGDSYNEQFF
TGCGCCAGCAGCTTGGTGGCTAGCGGGGACTCCTACAATGAGCAGTTCTTC
>TRBJ1-1|.|TRBV11-2|.
CASSLLAGANTEAFF
TGTGCCAGCAGCTTACTTGCAGGGGCGAACACTGAAGCTTTCTTT
>TRBJ1-2|.|TRBV10-2|.
CASSVLPSSAGGRRNYGYTF
TGCGCCAGCAGTGTCTTGCCCTCTTCGGCAGGAGGCCGCCGTAACTATGGCTACACCTTC
>TRBJ2-5|TRBD2|TRBV2|.
CASSEPLAGGKETQYF
TGTGCCAGCAGTGAACCCCTCGCGGGGGGGAAGGAGACCCAGTACTTC
>TRBJ1-4|.|TRBV5-1|.
CASSLAKGWGEKLFF
TGCGCCAGCAGCTTGGCCAAGGGGTGGGGTGAAAAACTGTTTTTT
>TRBJ2-7|TRBD1|TRBV7-9|.
CASSPGQGRPNRFGEQYF
TGTGCCAGCAGCCCCGGACAGGGCCGACCCAACCGTTTTGGCGAGCAGTACTTC
>TRBJ1-1|.|TRBV9|.
CASSVQGWGTEAFF
TGTGCCAGCAGCGTACAGGGATGGGGCACTGAAGCTTTCTTT
>TRBJ2-4|.|TRBV4-3|.
CASSRLLEGNIQYF
TGCGCCAGCAGCCGTCTCTTGGAGGGAAACATTCAGTACTTC
>TRBJ2-4|TRBD1|TRBV5-6|.
CASSLDSFRGQGDIQYF
TGTGCCAGCAGCTTGGATTCCTTTAGGGGGCAAGGGGACATTCAGTACTTC
>TRBJ1-2|.|TRBV28|.
CASSGLERHYGYTF
TGTGCCAGCAGTGGACTGGAACGCCACTATGGCTACACCTTC
>TRBJ1-5|.|TRBV30|.
CAWNEPDRPNQPQHF
TGTGCCTGGAACGAACCGGACAGACCTAATCAGCCCCAGCATTTT
>TRBJ1-2|TRBD1|TRBV28|.
CASSLWTGDYGYTF
TGTGCCAGCAGTTTATGGACAGGGGACTATGGCTACACCTTC
>TRBJ2-3|.|TRBV7-2|.
CASRLGGPSTDTQYF
TGTGCCAGCAGGTTGGGGGGGCCTAGCACAGATACGCAGTATTTT
>TRBJ2-4|TRBD2|TRBV27|few
CASSFLTSGDRVQYF
TGTGCCAGCAGTTTTTTGACTAGCGGTGACCGGGTTCAGTACTTC